This TCR beta chain was documented in a study of T-cell memory formation after mild COVID-19. TCRdb fed the 5' RACE reads into MiXCR, producing one record per CDR3 protein. Altogether under 700,000 distinct CDR3 sequences are present, just over 20% being singletons, with the ten largest covering about 12%. The germline gives CDR1 MNHNY, CDR2 SVGAGI (reference sequence). The CDR3 runs 17 residues. Trimming cost V 2 bases and J 6 bases, with 21 bases left between them. There are a few counts of this clonotype. No antigen is known for it. Study-wide points: CD4+ contracting clones were found mainly in CM and EM, and CD8+ ones in EMRA.

The chain links TRBV6-6 to TRBJ2-3; possible D gene TRBD2, 5 bases. This TCR was recovered from an adult woman who had mild COVID-19 (a few samples of this study predate the infection). Cell type and time point are not known. Sequenced: PBMCs or a T cell subset sorted from them (not recorded which). The CDR3 reads CASSYILGSSVEDTQYF. The CDR3, as DNA: TGTGCCAGCAGTTACATCTTAGGGAGTTCAGTTGAGGATACGCAGTATTTT.